A selection of T cell receptor beta chains follows, all from one sample in a study of OX40 agonist ivuxolimab in advanced cancers. Clones were read by immunoSEQ multiplex PCR, and TCRdb kept only the in-frame ones, dropping some. This table holds approximately 50,000 clones, roughly nine tenths found once. The starting material was CD4+ or CD8+ T cells sorted from blood, obtained in a trial of the OX40 agonist ivuxolimab. These receptors were taken from an adult with an advanced solid tumor such as melanoma, head and neck, liver or kidney cancer. CDR3s include the opening cysteine and the closing phenylalanine or tryptophan. D genes are given only for firm matches. Clone size is given for some rows only: seen once, a few or many times, or a class if the clone is expanded.

size	D	J	V	CDR3	DNA
.	.	TRBJ1-2	TRBV28	CASSWTRGGYTF	TGTGCCAGCAGTTGGACAAGGGGTGGCTACACCTTC
once	TRBD2	TRBJ2-1	TRBV5-8	CASSSFLGSGSTNEQFF	TGTGCCAGCAGCTCCTTCCTAGGTAGCGGGAGCACCAATGAGCAGTTCTTC
.	.	TRBJ2-5	TRBV5-1	CASSFLDPAGETQYF	TGCGCCAGCAGCTTCCTGGACCCAGCCGGCGAGACCCAGTACTTC
few	TRBD2	TRBJ2-3	TRBV5-4	CASSPGTSVPPDTQYF	TGTGCCAGCAGCCCCGGGACTAGTGTCCCTCCCGATACGCAGTATTTT
.	.	TRBJ2-7	TRBV19	CASSSRDTFSEQYF	TGTGCCAGTAGTTCCCGGGACACCTTTTCCGAGCAGTACTTC
.	.	TRBJ2-1	TRBV6-1	CASSEDPSGYNEQFF	TGTGCCAGCAGTGAGGACCCATCTGGGTACAATGAGCAGTTCTTC
.	.	TRBJ1-3	TRBV30	CACGADSSGNTIYF	TGTGCCTGCGGGGCAGATAGCTCTGGAAACACCATATATTTT
.	TRBD1	TRBJ2-2	TRBV9	CASSARTGAGELFF	TGTGCCAGCAGCGCCCGGACAGGGGCCGGGGAGCTGTTTTTT
.	TRBD1	TRBJ2-1	TRBV5-6	CASSSAGTVPYNEQFF	TGTGCCAGCAGCAGCGCCGGGACAGTCCCCTACAATGAGCAGTTCTTC
.	.	TRBJ2-3	TRBV9	CASGRPSTDTQYF	TGTGCCAGCGGACGTCCTAGCACAGATACGCAGTATTTT
.	TRBD1	TRBJ1-5	TRBV6-1	CASRRQGYNQPQHF	TGTGCCAGCAGAAGACAGGGGTACAATCAGCCCCAGCATTTT
few	.	TRBJ2-1	TRBV11-3	CASSLRGRNEQFF	TGTGCCAGCAGCTTACGGGGTCGCAATGAGCAGTTCTTC
.	.	TRBJ1-1	TRBV11-2	CASSWWSRVRRAEAFF	TGTGCCAGCAGCTGGTGGTCCAGGGTGAGGAGGGCTGAAGCTTTCTTT
.	TRBD1	TRBJ1-2	TRBV29-1	CSVEGGQGYTF	TGCAGCGTTGAAGGGGGACAGGGCTACACCTTC
.	.	TRBJ2-5	TRBV7-7	CATSLADQETQYF	TGTGCTACCTCTCTAGCAGACCAAGAGACCCAGTACTTC
.	TRBD1	TRBJ1-2	TRBV4-1	CASSQAPTGQRFDYTF	TGCGCCAGCAGCCAAGCTCCGACAGGGCAACGGTTTGACTACACCTTC
.	TRBD2	TRBJ2-3	TRBV29-1	CSIGLAGAADTQYF	TGCAGCATCGGACTAGCGGGAGCAGCAGATACGCAGTATTTT
.	.	TRBJ1-4	TRBV6-4	CASSRDLNEKLFF	TGTGCCAGCAGTCGGGACTTAAATGAAAAACTGTTTTTT
.	TRBD1	TRBJ2-1	TRBV5-1	CASSRSGTDSHEQFF	TGCGCCAGCAGCCGATCCGGGACAGATTCCCATGAGCAGTTCTTC
.	TRBD2	TRBJ2-5	TRBV30	CAWSTLAGRQETQYF	TGTGCCTGGAGTACGCTAGCGGGAAGACAAGAGACCCAGTACTTC
.	TRBD1	TRBJ2-1	TRBV6-4	CASSALTGQANEQFF	TGTGCCAGCAGTGCCCTTACAGGACAGGCTAATGAGCAGTTCTTC
.	TRBD1	TRBJ1-1	TRBV4-3	CASSPGQGRMNTEAFF	TGCGCCAGCAGCCCAGGACAGGGGAGGATGAACACTGAAGCTTTCTTT
.	.	TRBJ2-7	TRBV19	CASSMGAVLYEQYF	TGTGCCAGTAGTATGGGCGCCGTCCTCTACGAGCAGTACTTC
.	.	TRBJ2-2	TRBV18	CASSPRQASNTGELFF	TGTGCCAGCTCACCACGGCAGGCGAGTAACACCGGGGAGCTGTTTTTT
.	.	TRBJ2-7	TRBV4-1	CASSPSLGLYEQYF	TGCGCCAGCAGCCCTAGCCTGGGTTTGTACGAGCAGTACTTC
.	.	TRBJ2-1	TRBV6-5	CASSYDLSSYNEQFF	TGTGCCAGCAGTTACGATCTAAGCTCCTACAATGAGCAGTTCTTC
.	.	TRBJ2-7	TRBV5-5	CASSPVSSYEQYF	TGTGCCAGCAGCCCTGTCAGCTCCTACGAGCAGTACTTC
.	.	TRBJ1-1	TRBV18	CASSPTDTGTEAFF	TGTGCCAGCTCACCAACAGATACCGGGACTGAAGCTTTCTTT
.	.	TRBJ2-1	TRBV6-6	CASRAGYPINEQFF	TGTGCCAGCAGAGCAGGGTATCCCATCAATGAGCAGTTCTTC
.	.	TRBJ2-1	TRBV9	CASSGGVSSYNEQFF	TGTGCCAGCAGCGGGGGCGTTAGCTCCTACAATGAGCAGTTCTTC
few	.	TRBJ2-2	TRBV18	CASSPFRVDTGELFF	TGTGCCAGCTCACCATTCAGGGTTGACACCGGGGAGCTGTTTTTT
few	TRBD2	TRBJ2-1	TRBV18	CASSRGRDYNEQFF	TGTGCCAGCTCACGGGGGAGGGACTACAATGAGCAGTTCTTC
.	.	TRBJ1-3	TRBV19	CASTRSGTYGNTIYF	TGTGCCAGTACCCGATCCGGGACTTATGGAAACACCATATATTTT
.	TRBD2	TRBJ2-1	TRBV6-5	CASKLAGGNEQFF	TGTGCCAGTAAACTAGCGGGAGGGAATGAGCAGTTCTTC
.	TRBD1	TRBJ2-3	TRBV11-2	CASSSGQLHEDTQYF	TGTGCCAGCAGCTCGGGACAGCTGCACGAGGATACGCAGTATTTT
once	.	TRBJ1-5	TRBV27	CASSFSGGLPQHF	TGTGCCAGCAGTTTCTCGGGCGGCCTCCCCCAGCATTTT
.	TRBD1	TRBJ1-2	TRBV6-1	CASSEAGTDYGYTF	TGTGCCAGCAGTGAAGCTGGGACAGATTATGGCTACACCTTC
.	TRBD1	TRBJ1-1	TRBV10-3	CATILTIGTGNTEAFF	TGTGCCACCATCCTCACCATCGGGACAGGGAACACTGAAGCTTTCTTT
.	TRBD1	TRBJ2-3	TRBV9	CASSGTGRADTQYF	TGTGCCAGCAGCGGGACAGGGAGAGCAGATACGCAGTATTTT
.	.	TRBJ2-2	TRBV9	CASSVVGTRGTTGELFF	TGTGCCAGCAGCGTAGTAGGGACAAGGGGGACCACCGGGGAGCTGTTTTTT
.	.	TRBJ2-7	TRBV5-8	CASSWGRVYEQYF	TGTGCCAGCAGCTGGGGCAGGGTCTACGAGCAGTACTTC
.	TRBD1	TRBJ1-3	TRBV6-5	CASRETGASGNTIYF	TGTGCCAGCAGAGAAACAGGGGCTTCTGGAAACACCATATATTTT
.	TRBD1	TRBJ2-5	TRBV19	CASSIGAGGGETQYF	TGTGCCAGTAGTATCGGAGCAGGGGGCGGGGAGACCCAGTACTTC
.	TRBD2	TRBJ2-4	TRBV28	CASSLEASGRVKIAKNIQYF	TGTGCCAGCAGCCTGGAGGCTAGCGGGAGGGTAAAGATAGCCAAAAACATTCAGTACTTC
.	.	TRBJ1-1	TRBV7-3	CASSLHQGNTEAFF	TGTGCCAGCAGCTTACATCAGGGCAACACTGAAGCTTTCTTT
.	.	TRBJ2-5	TRBV11-1	CASSPDLGRETQYF	TGTGCCAGCAGCCCAGACCTAGGGCGGGAGACCCAGTACTTC
once	.	TRBJ1-1	TRBV14	CASSQVGGLDTEAFF	TGTGCCAGCAGCCAAGTGGGGGGGCTGGACACTGAAGCTTTCTTT
.	.	TRBJ1-1	TRBV6-5	CASSYSSREGNTEAFF	TGTGCCAGCAGTTACTCGAGTAGGGAGGGGAACACTGAAGCTTTCTTT
.	TRBD1	TRBJ2-3	TRBV7-3	CASSLNRGADTQYF	TGTGCCAGCAGCTTAAACAGGGGGGCAGATACGCAGTATTTT
.	.	TRBJ2-7	TRBV11-2	CASSFQHYEQYF	TGTGCCAGCAGCTTCCAGCATTACGAGCAGTACTTC
.	.	TRBJ1-5	TRBV11-2	CASSLDLRRPQHF	TGTGCCAGCAGCTTAGATCTAAGACGGCCCCAGCATTTT
.	.	TRBJ2-3	TRBV18	CASSPPMVDTQYF	TGTGCCAGCTCACCACCGATGGTCGATACGCAGTATTTT
.	.	TRBJ2-1	TRBV6-5	CASSYSGETGQFF	TGTGCCAGCAGTTACTCCGGAGAAACGGGGCAGTTCTTC
.	TRBD1	TRBJ2-2	TRBV5-1	CASSKGQEYTGELFF	TGCGCCAGCAGCAAGGGACAGGAATACACCGGGGAGCTGTTTTTT